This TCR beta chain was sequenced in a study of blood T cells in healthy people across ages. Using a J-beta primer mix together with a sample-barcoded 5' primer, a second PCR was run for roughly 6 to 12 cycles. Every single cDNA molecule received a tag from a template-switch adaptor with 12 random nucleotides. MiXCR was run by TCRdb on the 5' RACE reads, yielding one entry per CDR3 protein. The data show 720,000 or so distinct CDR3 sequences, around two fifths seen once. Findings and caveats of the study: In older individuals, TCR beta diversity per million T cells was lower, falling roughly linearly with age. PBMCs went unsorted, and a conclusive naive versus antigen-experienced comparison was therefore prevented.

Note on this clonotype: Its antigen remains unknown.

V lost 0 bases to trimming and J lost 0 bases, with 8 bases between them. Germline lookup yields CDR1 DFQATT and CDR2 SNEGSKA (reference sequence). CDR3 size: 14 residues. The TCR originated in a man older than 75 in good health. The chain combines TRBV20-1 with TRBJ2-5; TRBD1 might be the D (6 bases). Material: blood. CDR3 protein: CSARDRGNQETQYF. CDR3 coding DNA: TGCAGTGCTAGAGATAGGGGGAACCAAGAGACCCAGTACTTC.